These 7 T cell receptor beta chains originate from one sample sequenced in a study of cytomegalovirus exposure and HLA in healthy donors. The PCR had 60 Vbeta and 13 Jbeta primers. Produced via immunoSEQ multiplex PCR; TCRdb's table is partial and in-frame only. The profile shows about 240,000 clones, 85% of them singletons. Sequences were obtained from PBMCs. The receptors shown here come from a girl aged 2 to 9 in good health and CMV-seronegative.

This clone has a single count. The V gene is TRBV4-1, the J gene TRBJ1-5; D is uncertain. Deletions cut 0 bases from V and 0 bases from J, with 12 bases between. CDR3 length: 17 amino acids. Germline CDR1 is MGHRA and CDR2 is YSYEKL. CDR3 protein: CASSQDPDSYSNQPQHF. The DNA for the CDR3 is TGCGCCAGCAGCCAAGATCCGGACTCCTATAGCAATCAGCCCCAGCATTTT.

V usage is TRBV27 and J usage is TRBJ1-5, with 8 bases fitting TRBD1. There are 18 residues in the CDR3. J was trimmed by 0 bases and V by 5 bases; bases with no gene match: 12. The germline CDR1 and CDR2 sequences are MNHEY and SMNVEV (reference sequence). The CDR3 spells CASSPGQGGADSNQPQHF. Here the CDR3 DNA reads TGTGCCAGCAGTCCCGGACAGGGAGGGGCAGATAGCAATCAGCCCCAGCATTTT.

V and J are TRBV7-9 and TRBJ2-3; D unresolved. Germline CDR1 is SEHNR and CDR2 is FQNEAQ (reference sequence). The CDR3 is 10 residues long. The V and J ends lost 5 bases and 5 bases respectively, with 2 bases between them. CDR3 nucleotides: TGTGCCAGCAGCCGAGATACGCAGTATTTT. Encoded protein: CASSRDTQYF.

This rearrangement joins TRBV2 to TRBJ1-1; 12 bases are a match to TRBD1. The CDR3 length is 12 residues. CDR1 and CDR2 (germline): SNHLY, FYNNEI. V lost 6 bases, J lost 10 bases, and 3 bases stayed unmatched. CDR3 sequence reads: CASRGDRGPAFF. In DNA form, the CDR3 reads TGTGCCAGCAGGGGGGACAGGGGGCCAGCTTTCTTT.

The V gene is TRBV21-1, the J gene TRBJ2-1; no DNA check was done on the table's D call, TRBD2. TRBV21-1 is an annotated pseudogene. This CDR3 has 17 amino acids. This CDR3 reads CASSKRRRGAPGLLLFF. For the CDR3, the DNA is TGTGCCAGCAGCAAAAGGCGGAGGGGAGCTCCGGGGCTCCTACTGTTCTTC.

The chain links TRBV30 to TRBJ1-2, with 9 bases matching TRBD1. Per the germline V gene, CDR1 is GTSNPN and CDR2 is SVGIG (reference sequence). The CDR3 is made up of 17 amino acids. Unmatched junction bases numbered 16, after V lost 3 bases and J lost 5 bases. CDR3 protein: CAWSFTALDRGVYGYTF. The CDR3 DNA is TGTGCCTGGAGCTTTACGGCCCTCGACAGGGGGGTTTATGGCTACACCTTC.

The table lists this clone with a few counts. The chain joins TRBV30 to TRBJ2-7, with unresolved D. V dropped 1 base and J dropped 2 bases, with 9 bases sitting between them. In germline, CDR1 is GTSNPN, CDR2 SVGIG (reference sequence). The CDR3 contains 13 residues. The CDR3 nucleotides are TGTGCCTGGAGTGCCGGGTTGACCTACGAGCAGTACTTC. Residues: CAWSAGLTYEQYF.